A selection of T cell receptor beta chains follows, all from one sample in a study of T cell responses to AZD1222 COVID-19 vaccine. TCRdb keeps only in-frame clones here, not all; method: immunoSEQ multiplex PCR. The sample includes fewer than 200,000 clones, 94% of them seen just once. The sample was peripheral blood, taken 28 days after the second AZD1222 dose. These receptors all come from an adult who received the AZD1222 COVID-19 vaccine. The CDR3 runs from the conserved cysteine through the conserved F or W. Each record gives: J gene, clone size, D gene, V gene, CDR3 protein, CDR3 DNA. A D gene is named only where the DNA matches it firmly. Size values are once, few and many counts, or a class for expanded clones, and some rows have none.

TRBJ2-5	NA	TRBD1	TRBV19	CASSLIGTGAETQYF	TGTGCCAGTAGTCTCATCGGGACAGGGGCAGAGACCCAGTACTTC
TRBJ2-2	NA	NA	TRBV4-2	CASSQDLTEAVNTGELFF	TGTGCCAGCAGCCAAGATTTAACGGAGGCGGTTAACACCGGGGAGCTGTTTTTT
TRBJ2-3	NA	TRBD1	TRBV27	CASNMGQGFTDTQYF	TGTGCCAGCAACATGGGACAGGGGTTCACAGATACGCAGTATTTT
TRBJ1-2	NA	NA	TRBV7-9	CASSLGAGANNYGYTF	TGTGCCAGCAGCTTAGGTGCAGGCGCAAACAACTATGGCTACACCTTC
TRBJ2-7	NA	NA	TRBV11-2	CASSLEGDTYEQYF	TGTGCCAGCAGCTTAGAGGGGGACACCTACGAGCAGTACTTC
TRBJ1-5	once	NA	TRBV6-1	CASSGGIRETRKREPQHF	TGTGCCAGCAGTGGAGGGATCCGGGAAACTCGAAAAAGGGAGCCCCAGCATTTT
TRBJ1-2	NA	NA	TRBV7-2	CASSERHHHGYTF	TGTGCCAGCAGCGAACGACATCATCATGGCTACACCTTC
TRBJ1-2	NA	NA	TRBV18	CASSPSRARNGYTF	TGTGCCAGCTCACCTTCCAGGGCCAGGAATGGCTACACCTTC
TRBJ2-5	NA	NA	TRBV7-9	CASSLLVVKETQYF	TGTGCCAGCAGCTTATTAGTAGTGAAGGAGACCCAGTACTTC
TRBJ2-6	NA	TRBD1	TRBV19	CASRLLGQKASRGANVLTF	TGTGCCAGTAGGTTGTTGGGACAGAAGGCGTCTAGGGGGGCCAACGTCCTGACTTTC
TRBJ1-2	once	NA	TRBV5-6	CASSLAGVGGYTF	TGTGCCAGCAGTCTGGCGGGCGTGGGTGGCTACACCTTC
TRBJ1-5	NA	NA	TRBV7-8	CASSPLGGPNQPQHF	TGTGCCAGCAGCCCCCTAGGGGGGCCCAATCAGCCCCAGCATTTT
TRBJ1-4	NA	NA	TRBV2	CASSRQPGTNEKLFF	TGTGCCAGCAGTCGACAGCCAGGTACTAATGAAAAACTGTTTTTT
TRBJ2-5	NA	TRBD2	TRBV10-3	CAISETGTSGGKETQYF	TGTGCCATCAGTGAGACCGGGACTAGCGGGGGAAAAGAGACCCAGTACTTC
TRBJ2-1	NA	NA	TRBV27	CASSLGGHTEQFF	TGTGCCAGCAGTTTAGGTGGGCATACTGAGCAGTTCTTC
TRBJ1-1	NA	NA	TRBV4-2	CASSQDTPRNTEAFF	TGTGCCAGCAGCCAAGATACCCCGCGGAACACTGAAGCTTTCTTT
TRBJ2-3	NA	TRBD2	TRBV7-8	CASSFGRGTDTQYF	TGTGCCAGCAGCTTTGGGAGGGGCACAGATACGCAGTATTTT
TRBJ1-2	NA	NA	TRBV11-3	CASSFEGYGYTF	TGTGCCAGCAGCTTTGAAGGGTATGGCTACACCTTC
TRBJ2-7	NA	NA	TRBV7-9	CASRDNMYEQYF	TGTGCCAGCAGAGACAATATGTACGAGCAGTACTTC
TRBJ2-1	NA	TRBD2	TRBV28	CASRHSGMDEQFF	TGTGCCAGCAGACATAGCGGGATGGATGAGCAGTTCTTC
TRBJ1-2	NA	TRBD1	TRBV19	CASSIEGAYGYTF	TGTGCCAGTAGTATTGAGGGGGCGTATGGCTACACCTTC
TRBJ2-1	NA	NA	TRBV15	CATSRDRHAGNEQFF	TGTGCCACCAGCAGAGATCGCCACGCCGGTAATGAGCAGTTCTTC
TRBJ2-1	NA	TRBD2	TRBV29-1	CSVAALAGVNEQFF	TGCAGCGTTGCCGCCCTAGCGGGAGTAAATGAGCAGTTCTTC
TRBJ2-5	NA	TRBD2	TRBV2	CASSEQTSGGLRGETQYF	TGTGCCAGCAGTGAACAAACTAGCGGGGGCCTAAGGGGAGAGACCCAGTACTTC
TRBJ1-2	NA	TRBD1	TRBV30	CAWTNRDRGRVGYGYTF	TGTGCCTGGACTAACCGGGACAGGGGGCGCGTTGGCTATGGCTACACCTTC
TRBJ1-1	NA	TRBD1	TRBV11-2	CASSSTGHNLREAFF	TGTGCCAGCAGCTCGACAGGGCACAACCTAAGAGAAGCTTTCTTT
TRBJ1-4	NA	NA	TRBV19	CASSRLSLRTNEKLFF	TGTGCCAGTAGTAGACTTTCGCTGAGAACTAATGAAAAACTGTTTTTT
TRBJ1-4	NA	NA	TRBV7-9	CASSLGQSGLEKLFF	TGTGCCAGCAGCTTAGGTCAATCCGGGCTGGAAAAACTGTTTTTT
TRBJ2-1	NA	NA	TRBV9	CSSRRGDSSYNEQFF	TGTTCCTCCCGACGGGGGGACAGCTCCTACAATGAGCAGTTCTTC
TRBJ1-6	NA	NA	TRBV13	CASGIREPLHF	TGTGCCAGCGGCATCAGGGAGCCCCTCCACTTT
TRBJ2-1	NA	TRBD2	TRBV7-9	CASSHLEREGPDEQFF	TGTGCCAGCAGCCACCTCGAGCGGGAGGGCCCCGATGAGCAGTTCTTC
TRBJ2-1	NA	NA	TRBV11-3	CASSLDSMHEQFF	TGTGCCAGCAGCCTCGACTCTATGCATGAGCAGTTCTTC